The 14 T cell receptor beta chains reported below all come from one sample, sequenced in a study of cytomegalovirus exposure and HLA in healthy donors. Repertoires were generated with immunoSEQ multiplex PCR, while TCRdb's copy carries only in-frame clones and drops some. The table records some 140,000 clones, approximately 82% of them present only once. Sequencing was performed on PBMCs. These receptor sequences come from a man under 40 in good health and CMV-seropositive.

V gene TRBV5-1 combines with J gene TRBJ2-3; TRBD2 matches 11 bases. CDR1 is SGHRS and CDR2 is YFSETQ in the germline V gene. The CDR3 is 17 amino acids. V dropped 3 bases and J dropped 4; count of bases not matched to a gene: 10. The CDR3 DNA reads as TGCGCCAGCAGCTCCCTCGGCGGGACTAGCGGTCCAGATACGCAGTATTTT. Its translation is CASSSLGGTSGPDTQYF.

V and J are TRBV5-1 and TRBJ1-1; no clear D. The CDR3 sequence is 15 residues long. The germline V gene has CDR1 SGHRS and CDR2 YFSETQ. V was pared by 1 base and J by 1 base, with 11 bases between. The CDR3 DNA follows: TGCGCCAGCAGCTTGTTAGTTGGGCCGAACACTGAAGCTTTCTTT. This encodes CASSLLVGPNTEAFF.

The genes are TRBV4-3 and TRBJ2-3, with no clear D. Germline CDR1 is LGHNA and CDR2 is YSLEER. This CDR3 has 17 amino acids. Trimming stripped 0 bases from V and 4 bases from J, with 17 bases between. The CDR3 reads CASSQDLAHQASDTQYF. DNA of the CDR3: TGCGCCAGCAGCCAAGATCTGGCCCACCAAGCGTCAGATACGCAGTATTTT.

The J gene is TRBJ2-7, the V gene TRBV5-4; TRBD1 matches at 9 bases. Germline CDR1 SGHNT, CDR2 YYREEE (reference sequence). The CDR3 length is 15 residues. The ends lost 3 bases at V and 5 bases at J; junction bases unmatched: 9. The CDR3, as DNA: TGTGCCAGCAGCTGGGAGTACAGGGGGCTCCACGAGCAGTACTTC. Encoded protein: CASSWEYRGLHEQYF.

The chain uses TRBV29-1 and TRBJ1-2, with D uncertain. Trimming cost V 5 bases and J 1 base, with 8 bases left between them. The CDR3 length is 12 residues. Per germline, CDR1 SQVTM and CDR2 ANQGSEA. Here the CDR3 reads CSVRDNNYGYTF. The CDR3 coding sequence is TGCAGCGTTCGGGATAATAACTATGGCTACACCTTC.

The chain links TRBV2 to TRBJ2-7, with 11 bases aligning to TRBD2. Germline assignment: CDR1 SNHLY and CDR2 FYNNEI. J was trimmed by 5 bases and V by 5 bases; bases with no gene match: 8. The CDR3 is 15 amino acids. CDR3 loop: CASSPQLAGENEQYF. The CDR3 nucleotides read TGTGCCAGCAGTCCCCAACTAGCGGGAGAGAACGAGCAGTACTTC.

This clone was detected ten times or more. This sequence joins TRBV5-4 and TRBJ2-7, with 10 bases that match TRBD2. In germline, CDR1 is SGHNT, CDR2 YYREEE (reference sequence). Unmatched junction bases numbered 12, after V lost 4 bases and J lost 5 bases. The CDR3 is 16 amino acids. CDR3 protein: CASSLWATGTSDEQYF. For the CDR3, the DNA is TGTGCCAGCAGCCTCTGGGCGACCGGGACTAGCGACGAGCAGTACTTC. Complete variable domain (other parts from reference TRBV5-4 and TRBJ2-7): ETGVTQSPTHLIKTRGQQVTLRCSSQSGHNTVSWYQQALGQGPQFIFQYYREEENGRGNFPPRFSGLQFPNYSSELNVNALELDDSALYLCASSLWATGTSDEQYFGPGTRLTVT.

The V call is TRBV11-3, the J call TRBJ2-5, with TRBD1 matching 8 bases. This CDR3 comprises 15 residues. With 5 bases clipped from V and 4 bases from J, the junction kept 9 bases outside the gene matches. Germline-derived CDR1 and CDR2 are SGHNT and YENEEA. As DNA, the CDR3 is TGTGCCAGCAGCCCCGGACAGGGTCTTCGAGAGACCCAGTACTTC. Translating gives CASSPGQGLRETQYF.

This chain joins TRBV25-1 and TRBJ1-5; the match to TRBD1 covers 7 bases. The V gene's germline CDR1 is MGHDK and CDR2 SYGVNS. V lost 1 base, J lost 4 bases, and 7 bases stayed unmatched. The CDR3 contains 16 residues. The CDR3 sequence is CASSESGRGVNQPQHF. CDR3 bases: TGTGCCAGCAGTGAATCCGGCAGGGGGGTTAATCAGCCCCAGCATTTT.

The chain recombines TRBV7-6 with TRBJ1-2; D is perhaps TRBD1 (6 bases). Germline CDR1 and CDR2: SGHVS and FNYEAQ. This CDR3 comprises 13 residues. Trimming shortened V by 5 bases and J by 1 base, and 8 bases separated the two germline ends. In DNA, the CDR3 is TGTGCCAGCAGCCCACAGGGTAACTATGGCTACACCTTC. It yields the protein CASSPQGNYGYTF.

The rearrangement links TRBV5-6 to TRBJ1-1; D perhaps matches TRBD1 (6 bases). The V gene's germline CDR1 is SGHDT and CDR2 YYEEEE. V was cut by 1 base and J by 5 bases, with 9 bases left in between. The CDR3 spans 13 residues. In DNA form, the CDR3 reads TGTGCCAGCAGCTTGAAAGGGGGAACTGAAGCTTTCTTT. Amino acids: CASSLKGGTEAFF.

The V call is TRBV7-8, the J call TRBJ1-6, with unresolved D. CDR3 length equals 14 residues. Trimming pared 5 bases from V and 5 bases from J, leaving 10 bases between. Germline lookup yields CDR1 SGHVS and CDR2 FQNEAQ. The CDR3 bases are TGTGCCAGCAGCCTCTCGAACAATAATTCACCCCTCCACTTT. Encoded protein: CASSLSNNNSPLHF.

This clone was found once. The V and J genes are TRBV10-3 and TRBJ1-2; D ambiguous. Per germline, CDR1 ENHRY and CDR2 SYGVKD. The CDR3 loop spans 15 amino acids. The V gene lost 0 bases and the J gene lost 4 bases, with 12 bases spanning the gap. CDR3 residues: CAISESQFSGYGYTF. CDR3 nucleotide sequence: TGTGCCATCAGTGAGTCGCAGTTTAGCGGCTATGGCTACACCTTC.

The J gene is TRBJ2-1, the V gene TRBV27; tentatively, D is TRBD2 (6 bases). Looked up from germline, CDR1 is MNHEY and CDR2 is SMNVEV (reference sequence). Between the trimmed V and J ends, which lost 6 bases and 3 bases, there was a span of 18 bases. The CDR3 spans 16 residues. CDR3 protein: CASRGIGRGLYNEQFF. Here the CDR3 DNA reads TGTGCCAGCAGGGGCATTGGGCGGGGCCTCTACAATGAGCAGTTCTTC.